The present T cell receptor beta chain was sequenced within a study of OX40 agonist ivuxolimab in advanced cancers. Study summary: Three patients responded partially, comprising one with hepatocellular carcinoma and two with cutaneous melanoma.

Germline V gene data show CDR1 as LGHNA and CDR2 as YSLEER. This CDR3 has 14 amino acids. V lost 0 bases to trimming and J lost 11 bases, with 16 bases between them. Data came from immunoSEQ multiplex PCR; TCRdb stores just in-frame clones and leaves some out. This table holds about 60,000 clones, roughly 86% found once. The specimen comprised CD4+ or CD8+ T cells sorted from blood, sampled in a trial of the OX40 agonist ivuxolimab. The sequence came from an adult with an advanced solid tumor such as melanoma, head and neck, liver or kidney cancer. The chain carries TRBV4-3 and TRBJ1-1, with a weak D call TRBD1 (6 bases). CDR3 DNA sequence: TGCGCCAGCAGCCAAGAGAGAGGGGGACTACGGGCTTTCTTT. Residues: CASSQERGGLRAFF.